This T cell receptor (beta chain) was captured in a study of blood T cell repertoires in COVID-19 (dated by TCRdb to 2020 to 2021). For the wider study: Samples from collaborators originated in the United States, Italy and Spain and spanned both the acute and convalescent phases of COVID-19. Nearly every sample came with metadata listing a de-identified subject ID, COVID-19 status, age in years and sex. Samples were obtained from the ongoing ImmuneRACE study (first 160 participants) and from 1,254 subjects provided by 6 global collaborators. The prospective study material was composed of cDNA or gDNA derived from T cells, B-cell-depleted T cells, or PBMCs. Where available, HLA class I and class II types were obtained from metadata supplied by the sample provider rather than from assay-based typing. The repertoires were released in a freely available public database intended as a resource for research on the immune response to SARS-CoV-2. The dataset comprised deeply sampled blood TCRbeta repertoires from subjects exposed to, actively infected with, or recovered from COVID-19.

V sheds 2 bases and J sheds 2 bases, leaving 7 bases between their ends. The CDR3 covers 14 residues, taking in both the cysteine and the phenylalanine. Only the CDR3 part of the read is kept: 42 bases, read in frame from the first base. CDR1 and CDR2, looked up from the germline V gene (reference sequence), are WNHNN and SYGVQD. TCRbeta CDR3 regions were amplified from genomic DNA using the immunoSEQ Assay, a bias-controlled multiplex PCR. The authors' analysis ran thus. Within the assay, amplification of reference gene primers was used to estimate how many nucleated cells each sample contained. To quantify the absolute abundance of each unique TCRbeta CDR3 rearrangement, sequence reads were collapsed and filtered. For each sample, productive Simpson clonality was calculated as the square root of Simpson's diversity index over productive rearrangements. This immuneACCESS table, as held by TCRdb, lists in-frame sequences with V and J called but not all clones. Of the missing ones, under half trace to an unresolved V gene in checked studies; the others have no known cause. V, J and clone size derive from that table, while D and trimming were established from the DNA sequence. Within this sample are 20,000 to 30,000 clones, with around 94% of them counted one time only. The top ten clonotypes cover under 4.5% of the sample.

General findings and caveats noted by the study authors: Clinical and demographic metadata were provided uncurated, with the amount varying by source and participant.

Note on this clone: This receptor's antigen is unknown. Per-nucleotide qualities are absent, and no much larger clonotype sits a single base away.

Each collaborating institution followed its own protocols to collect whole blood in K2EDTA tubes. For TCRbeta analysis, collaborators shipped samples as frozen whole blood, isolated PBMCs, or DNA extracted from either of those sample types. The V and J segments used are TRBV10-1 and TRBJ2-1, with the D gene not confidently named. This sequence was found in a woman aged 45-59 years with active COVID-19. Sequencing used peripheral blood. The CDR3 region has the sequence CASSESTAYNEQFF. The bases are TGCGCCAGCAGTGAGAGTACGGCCTACAATGAGCAGTTCTTC.